This T cell receptor beta chain was obtained from a study of a mutant IDH1 vaccine in newly diagnosed glioma. Noted time point: baseline, week 1 (first vaccination visit). The treatment here: pre-vaccination baseline after standard-of-care therapy. The assay was immunoSEQ multiplex PCR, and TCRdb's table has in-frame clones only and misses some. Of roughly 50,000 clones detected, about 82% appear once; the ten largest clones hold under 20%. The V end lost 5 bases, the J end lost 4 bases, and 20 bases lay between the germline ends. The germline CDR1 and CDR2 sequences are GTSNPN and SVGIG (reference sequence). The CDR3 is made up of 15 amino acids.

The V and J genes are TRBV30 and TRBJ1-2; D possibly corresponds to TRBD1 (5 bases). The starting material was PBMCs, obtained from a glioma patient treated with radiotherapy, temozolomide or both. This receptor was obtained from a man between 18 and 35 years old with glioma. CDR3 residues: CAWYLRDDRPYGYTF. The DNA for the CDR3 is TGTGCCTGGTACTTGCGGGACGATAGACCCTATGGCTACACCTTC.